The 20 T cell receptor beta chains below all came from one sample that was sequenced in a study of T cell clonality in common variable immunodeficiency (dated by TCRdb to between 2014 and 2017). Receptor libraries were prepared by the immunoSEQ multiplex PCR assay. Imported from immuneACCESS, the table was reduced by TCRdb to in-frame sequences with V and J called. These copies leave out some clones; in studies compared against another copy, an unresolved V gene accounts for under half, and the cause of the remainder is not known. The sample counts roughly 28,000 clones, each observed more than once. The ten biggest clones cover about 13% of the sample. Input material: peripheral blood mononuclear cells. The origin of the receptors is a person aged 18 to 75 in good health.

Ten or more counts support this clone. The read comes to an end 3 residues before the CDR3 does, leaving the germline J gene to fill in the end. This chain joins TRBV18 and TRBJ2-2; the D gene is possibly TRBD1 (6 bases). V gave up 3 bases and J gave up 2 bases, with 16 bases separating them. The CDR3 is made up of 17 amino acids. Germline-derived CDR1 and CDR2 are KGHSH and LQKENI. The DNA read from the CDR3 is TGTGCCAGCTCACCTGACAACAGGGTGGTAAACACCGGGGAG. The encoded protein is CASSPDNRVVNTGE. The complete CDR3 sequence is CASSPDNRVVNTGELFF. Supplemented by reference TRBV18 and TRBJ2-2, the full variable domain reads NAGVMQNPRHLVRRRGQEARLRCSPMKGHSHVYWYRQLPEEGLKFMVYLQKENIIDESGMPKERFSAEFPKEGPSILRIQQVVRGDSAAYFCASSPDNRVVNTGELFFGEGSRLTVL.

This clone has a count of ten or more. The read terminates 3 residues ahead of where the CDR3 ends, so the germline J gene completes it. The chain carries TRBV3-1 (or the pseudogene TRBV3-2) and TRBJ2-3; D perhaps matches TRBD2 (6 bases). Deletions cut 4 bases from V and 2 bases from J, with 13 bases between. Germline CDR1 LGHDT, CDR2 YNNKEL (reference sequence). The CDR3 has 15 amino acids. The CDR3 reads CASSPPRGNTDTQYF. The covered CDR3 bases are TGTGCCAGCAGCCCCCCCCGGGGGAACACAGATACG.

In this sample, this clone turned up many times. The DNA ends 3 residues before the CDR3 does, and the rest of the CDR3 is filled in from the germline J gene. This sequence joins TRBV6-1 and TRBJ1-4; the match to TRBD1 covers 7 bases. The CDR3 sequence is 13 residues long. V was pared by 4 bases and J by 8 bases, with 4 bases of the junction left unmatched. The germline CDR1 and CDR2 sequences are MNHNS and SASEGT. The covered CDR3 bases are TGTGCCAGCAGTGTACAGGGGAGAGAAAAA. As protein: CASSVQGREK. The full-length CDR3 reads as CASSVQGREKLFF.

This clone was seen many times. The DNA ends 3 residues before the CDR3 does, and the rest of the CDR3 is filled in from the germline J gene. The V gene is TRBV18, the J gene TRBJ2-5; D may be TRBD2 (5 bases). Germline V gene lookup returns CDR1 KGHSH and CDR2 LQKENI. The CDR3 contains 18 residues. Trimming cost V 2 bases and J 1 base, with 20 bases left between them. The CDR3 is CASSPVRVAGGLQETQYF. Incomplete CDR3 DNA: TGTGCCAGCTCACCAGTCCGGGTGGCGGGCGGGCTCCAAGAGACC. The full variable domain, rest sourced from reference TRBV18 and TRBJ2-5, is NAGVMQNPRHLVRRRGQEARLRCSPMKGHSHVYWYRQLPEEGLKFMVYLQKENIIDESGMPKERFSAEFPKEGPSILRIQQVVRGDSAAYFCASSPVRVAGGLQETQYFGPGTRLLVL.

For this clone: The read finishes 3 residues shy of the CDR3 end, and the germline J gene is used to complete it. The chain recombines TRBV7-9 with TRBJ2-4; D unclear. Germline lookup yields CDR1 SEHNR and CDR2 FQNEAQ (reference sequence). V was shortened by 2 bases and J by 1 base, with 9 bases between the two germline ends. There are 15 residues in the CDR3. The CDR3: CASSLFAGAKNIQYF. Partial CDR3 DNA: TGTGCCAGCAGCTTATTTGCAGGCGCCAAAAACATT.

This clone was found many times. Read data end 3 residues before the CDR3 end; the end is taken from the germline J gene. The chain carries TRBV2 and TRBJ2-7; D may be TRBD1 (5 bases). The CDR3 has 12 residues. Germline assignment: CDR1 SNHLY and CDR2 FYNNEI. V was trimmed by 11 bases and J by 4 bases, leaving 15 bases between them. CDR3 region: CAARRALYEQYF. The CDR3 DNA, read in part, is TGTGCCGCCCGCAGGGCGTTGTACGAG.

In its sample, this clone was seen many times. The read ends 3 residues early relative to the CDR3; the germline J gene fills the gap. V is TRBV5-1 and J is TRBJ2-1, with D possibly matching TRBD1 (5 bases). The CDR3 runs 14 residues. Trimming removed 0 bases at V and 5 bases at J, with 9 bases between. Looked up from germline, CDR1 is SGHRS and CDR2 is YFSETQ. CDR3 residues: CASSLGGRDNEQFF. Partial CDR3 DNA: TGCGCCAGCAGCTTGGGGGGCCGGGACAATGAG.

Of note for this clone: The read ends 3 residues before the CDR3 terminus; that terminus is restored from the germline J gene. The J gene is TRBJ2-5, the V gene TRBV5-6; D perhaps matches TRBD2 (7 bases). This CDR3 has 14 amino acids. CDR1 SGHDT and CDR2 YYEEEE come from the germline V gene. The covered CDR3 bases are TGTGCCAGCAGCCTGTTCGGGGGGCTAGATACC. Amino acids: CASSLFGGLDT. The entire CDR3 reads CASSLFGGLDTQYF.

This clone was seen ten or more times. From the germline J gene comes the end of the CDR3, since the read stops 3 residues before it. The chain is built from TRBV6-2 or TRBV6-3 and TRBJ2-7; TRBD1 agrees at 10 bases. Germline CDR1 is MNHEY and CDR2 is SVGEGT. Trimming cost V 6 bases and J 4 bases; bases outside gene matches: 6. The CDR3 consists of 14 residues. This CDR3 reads CASRRGTGVYEQYF. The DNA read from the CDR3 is TGTGCCAGCAGGCGTGGGACAGGGGTTTACGAG.

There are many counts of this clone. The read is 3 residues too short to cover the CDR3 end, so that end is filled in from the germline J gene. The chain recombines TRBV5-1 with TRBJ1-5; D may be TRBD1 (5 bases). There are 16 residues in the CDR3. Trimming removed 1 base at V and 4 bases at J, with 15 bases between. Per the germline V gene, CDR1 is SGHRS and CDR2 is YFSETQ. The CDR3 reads CASSLMGPQTNQPQHF. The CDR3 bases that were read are TGCGCCAGCAGCTTGATGGGGCCTCAAACGAATCAGCCC.

CDR3 DNA (partial): TGTGCCAGCGGCCGCGGAGACAGCCTCACTGAA. Translation: CASGRGDSLTE. The entire CDR3 is CASGRGDSLTEAFF. The rearrangement links TRBV6-2 or TRBV6-3 to TRBJ1-1, with D maybe TRBD1 (5 bases). The CDR3 end lies 3 residues beyond the end of the read and is filled in from the germline J gene. Trimming removed 8 bases from V and 4 bases from J, with 17 bases in between. Germline CDR1 is MNHEY and CDR2 is SVGEGT. CDR3 size: 14 residues.

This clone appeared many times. The CDR3 DNA, read in part, is TGTGCCAGCAGCTCCTTCGGACAGACCTATGGC. This codes for CASSSFGQTYG. From start to end, the CDR3 is CASSSFGQTYGYTF. This chain connects TRBV7-2 to TRBJ1-2; TRBD1 might be the D (6 bases). The read ends 3 residues before the CDR3 terminus; that terminus is restored from the germline J gene. Germline V gene sequence: CDR1 SGHTA, CDR2 FQGNSA. The V end lost 4 bases, the J end lost 4 bases, and 13 bases lay between the germline ends. CDR3 length: 14 residues.

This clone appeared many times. CDR3 region: CASSLDRGSYNEQFF. CDR3 DNA, as far as it was read: TGTGCCAGCAGCTTAGACAGGGGGTCCTACAATGAG. The chain carries TRBV7-3 and TRBJ2-1; 9 bases are shared with TRBD1. Coverage ceases 3 residues before the CDR3 finishes, and the germline J gene fills in the end. The CDR3 spans 15 residues. Germline V gives CDR1 SGHTA, CDR2 FQGTGA. The J segment lost 1 base and the V segment lost 2 bases, leaving 0 bases of the junction unmatched.

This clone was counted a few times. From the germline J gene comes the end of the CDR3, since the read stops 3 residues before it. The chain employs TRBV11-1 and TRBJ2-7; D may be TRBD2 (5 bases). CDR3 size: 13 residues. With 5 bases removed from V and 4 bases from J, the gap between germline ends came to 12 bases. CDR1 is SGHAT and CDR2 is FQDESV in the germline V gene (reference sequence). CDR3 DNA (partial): TGTGCCAGCAGCACTAGTACTCGGTACGAG. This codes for CASSTSTRYE. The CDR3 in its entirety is CASSTSTRYEQYF.

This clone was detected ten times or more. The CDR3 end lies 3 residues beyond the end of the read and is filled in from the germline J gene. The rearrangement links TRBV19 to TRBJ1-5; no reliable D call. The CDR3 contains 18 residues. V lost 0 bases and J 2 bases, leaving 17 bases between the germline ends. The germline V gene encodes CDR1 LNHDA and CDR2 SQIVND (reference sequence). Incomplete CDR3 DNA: TGTGCCAGTAGTATAGATCCCGGCAGTTTTCAGGGCAATCAGCCC. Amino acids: CASSIDPGSFQGNQP. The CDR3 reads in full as CASSIDPGSFQGNQPQHF.

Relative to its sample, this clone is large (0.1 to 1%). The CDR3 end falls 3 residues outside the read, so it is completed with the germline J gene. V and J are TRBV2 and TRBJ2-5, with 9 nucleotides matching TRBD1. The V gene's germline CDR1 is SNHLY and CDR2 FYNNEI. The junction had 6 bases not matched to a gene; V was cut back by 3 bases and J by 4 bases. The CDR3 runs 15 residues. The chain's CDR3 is CASSEVATGGETQYF. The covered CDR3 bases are TGTGCCAGCAGTGAGGTCGCGACAGGGGGAGAGACC.

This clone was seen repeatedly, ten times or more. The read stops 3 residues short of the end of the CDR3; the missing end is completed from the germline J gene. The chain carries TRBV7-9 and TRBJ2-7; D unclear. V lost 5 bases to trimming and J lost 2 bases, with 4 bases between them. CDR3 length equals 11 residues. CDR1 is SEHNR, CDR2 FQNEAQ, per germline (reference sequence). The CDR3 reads CASSPAYEQYF. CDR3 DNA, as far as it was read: TGTGCCAGCAGCCCGGCCTACGAG.

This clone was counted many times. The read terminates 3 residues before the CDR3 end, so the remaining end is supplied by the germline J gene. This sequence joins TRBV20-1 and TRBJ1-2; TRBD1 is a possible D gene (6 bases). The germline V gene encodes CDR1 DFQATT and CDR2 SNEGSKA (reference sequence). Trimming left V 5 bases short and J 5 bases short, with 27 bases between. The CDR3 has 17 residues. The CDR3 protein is CSALGGELRENYYGYTF. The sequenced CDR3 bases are TGCAGTGCTCTAGGGGGGGAGTTAAGGGAGAACTATTATGGC.

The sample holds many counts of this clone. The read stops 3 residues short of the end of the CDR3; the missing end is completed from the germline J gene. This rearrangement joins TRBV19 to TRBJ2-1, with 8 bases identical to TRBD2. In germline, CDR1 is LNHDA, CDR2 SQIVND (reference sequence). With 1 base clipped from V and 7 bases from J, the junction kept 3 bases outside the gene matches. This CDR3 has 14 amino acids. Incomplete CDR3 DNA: TGTGCCAGTAGTATAGCGGCTAGCGGGAATGAG. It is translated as CASSIAASGNE. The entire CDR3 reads CASSIAASGNEQFF. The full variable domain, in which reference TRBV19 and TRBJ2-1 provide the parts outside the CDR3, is DGGITQSPKYLFRKEGQNVTLSCEQNLNHDAMYWYRQDPGQGLRLIYYSQIVNDFQKGDIAEGYSVSREKKESFPLTVTSAQKNPTAFYLCASSIAASGNEQFFGPGTRLTVL.

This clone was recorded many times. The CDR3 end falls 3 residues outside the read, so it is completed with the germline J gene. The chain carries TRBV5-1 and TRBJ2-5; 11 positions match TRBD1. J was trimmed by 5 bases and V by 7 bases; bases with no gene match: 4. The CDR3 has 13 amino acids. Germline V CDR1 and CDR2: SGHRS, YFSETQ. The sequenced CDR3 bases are TGCGCCAGCGGACAGGGGGCGCGGGAGACC. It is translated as CASGQGARET. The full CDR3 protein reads CASGQGARETQYF.